This T cell receptor beta chain was sequenced during a study of beta chain features in type 1 diabetes. Every bit of the isolated RNA underwent reverse transcription, so sequencing read expressed TCRB transcripts. Clones were read by immunoSEQ multiplex PCR, and TCRdb kept only the in-frame ones, dropping some. This table holds 160,000 or so clones, around 10% found once. The table lists this clone with a few counts. Its specificity is not known. Other nucleotide sequences from this sample produce the same CDR3. Study results and limitations: Type 1 diabetes patients showed fewer insertions and more deletions at VDJ junctions.

This CDR3 contains 12 residues. Trimming left V 2 bases short and J 2 bases short, with 4 bases between. Looked up from germline, CDR1 is KGHSH and CDR2 is LQKENI. J is TRBJ2-7 and V is TRBV18; D unresolved. This receptor was identified in a man aged 18 to 30 in good health. The sequenced sample was central memory CD4+ T cells from blood. DNA for the CDR3: TGTGCCAGCTCACCAGGCGCCTACGAGCAGTACTTC. Translating gives CASSPGAYEQYF.